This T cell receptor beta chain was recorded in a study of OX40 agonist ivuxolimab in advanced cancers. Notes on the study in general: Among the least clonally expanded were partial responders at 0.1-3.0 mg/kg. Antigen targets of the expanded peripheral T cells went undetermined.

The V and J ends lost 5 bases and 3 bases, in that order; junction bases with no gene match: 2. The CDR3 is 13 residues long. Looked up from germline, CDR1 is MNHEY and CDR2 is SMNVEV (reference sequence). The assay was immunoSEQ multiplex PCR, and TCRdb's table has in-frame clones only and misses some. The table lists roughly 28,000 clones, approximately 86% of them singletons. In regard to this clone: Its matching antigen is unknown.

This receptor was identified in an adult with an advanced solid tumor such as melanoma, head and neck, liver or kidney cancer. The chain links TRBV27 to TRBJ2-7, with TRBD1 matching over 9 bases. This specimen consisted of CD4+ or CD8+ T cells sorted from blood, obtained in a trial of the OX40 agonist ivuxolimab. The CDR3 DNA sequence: TGTGCCAGCAGTGGGACAGGGATCTACGAGCAGTACTTC. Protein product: CASSGTGIYEQYF.